This T cell receptor beta chain is drawn from a study of T cells in narcolepsy. About the study: Healthy controls were enrolled alongside patients with narcolepsy type 1 or type 2.

Concerning this clone: Its specificity is not known.

Overall study findings and caveats: Blood of same and different patients, but not healthy controls, reportedly held recurring autoreactive clonotypes. No autoreactive T cell clone sequences appeared in some memory CD4+ repertoires.

Repertoires were generated with immunoSEQ multiplex PCR, while TCRdb's copy carries only in-frame clones and drops some. The sample consists of tens of thousands of clones, roughly 86% of them appearing once. Sample: memory (CD45RA-) CD4+ T cells from blood. This TCR came from a human donor in good health.

DNA of the CDR3: TGTGCCTGGAGTTCCCCGGCACGTCAATCCCTCCACTTT. Its protein product is CAWSSPARQSLHF. J is TRBJ1-6 and V is TRBV30; unclear D gene. This CDR3 has 13 amino acids. Germline V gene sequence: CDR1 GTSNPN, CDR2 SVGIG (reference sequence). Between the trimmed V and J ends, which lost 2 bases and 14 bases, there was a span of 16 bases. Combining the CDR3 with reference TRBV30 and TRBJ1-6 gives the whole variable domain SQTIHQWPATLVQPVGSPLSLECTVEGTSNPNLYWYRQAAGRGLQLLFYSVGIGQISSEVPQNLSASRPQDRQFILSSKKLLLSDSGFYLCAWSSPARQSLHFGNGTRLTVT.